The T cell receptor beta chain described here comes from a study of cytomegalovirus exposure and HLA in healthy donors. Of note for this clone: The target antigen is unknown.

Use of 60 Vbeta and 13 Jbeta primers characterized the PCR. Assay used: immunoSEQ multiplex PCR; TCRdb lists only in-frame clones, some missing. The sample includes fewer than 150,000 clones, 70% to 80% of them seen just once. Study findings and constraints: The CMV antigen specificity of a few CMV-associated chains was confirmed through in vitro analysis. Serostatus for CMV was the only available immune exposure information.

Trimming cost V 6 bases and J 4 bases; bases outside gene matches: 5. CDR1 and CDR2 (germline): MNHNY, SVGAGI (reference sequence). This CDR3 has 14 residues. Input material: PBMCs. This clonotype was obtained from a woman between 45 and 65 years old in good health and CMV-seropositive. This chain connects TRBV6-6 to TRBJ2-1; TRBD1 aligns across 8 bases. In DNA, the CDR3 is TGTGCCAGCAGCCCGGGACAGGCGTACAATGAGCAGTTCTTC. Amino acid sequence: CASSPGQAYNEQFF.